The source of this TCR beta chain is a study of early stage breast cancer tumors. Study details: Of around 15 invasive breast tumors, about 12 were hormone receptor-positive, HER2-negative. The study, taken as a whole, reports: Chain pairing and CD4, CD8 or FOXP3 expression were not captured. Tumors had about 2.4-fold higher T cell density and higher clonality than adjacent normal breast tissue.

The method was immunoSEQ multiplex PCR; TCRdb's version includes in-frame clones alone and lacks a portion of them. In the table there are tens of thousands of clones, 80% of which are singletons. Trimming left V 5 bases short and J 3 bases short, with 19 bases between. The CDR3 sequence is 17 residues long. CDR1 SEHNR and CDR2 FQNEAQ come from the germline V gene (reference sequence). This clone has more than one count but fewer than ten. No antigen is known for it. The receptor's source is a person in their sixties with breast cancer. The chain joins TRBV7-9 to TRBJ2-2; D remains unclear. Sequencing input: blood. CDR3: CASSLDAGNRDTGELFF. In DNA, the CDR3 is TGTGCCAGCAGCCTAGACGCCGGCAATCGGGACACCGGGGAGCTGTTTTTT. Based on the CDR3 plus reference TRBV7-9 and TRBJ2-2, the full variable domain is DTGVSQNPRHKITKRGQNVTFRCDPISEHNRLYWYRQTLGQGPEFLTYFQNEAQLEKSRLLSDRFSAERPKGSFSTLEIQRTEQGDSAMYLCASSLDAGNRDTGELFFGEGSRLTVL.